This T cell receptor beta chain was obtained from a study of cytomegalovirus exposure and HLA in healthy donors. The primer mix had 60 Vbeta and 13 Jbeta primers. Clones were sequenced by immunoSEQ multiplex PCR, and TCRdb holds only the in-frame ones, with some missing. The data hold approximately 150,000 clones, with approximately 81% observed a single time. The CDR3 covers 14 residues. The V gene end was trimmed by 6 bases and the J gene end by 8 bases; junction bases not matched to a gene: 7. Germline assignment: CDR1 MDHEN and CDR2 SYDVKM. This clone showed up just a few times. The chain combines TRBV28 with TRBJ1-4; TRBD1 matches 9 bases. Sequencing input: PBMCs. The clonotype originates from a female donor in good health and CMV-seronegative. CDR3 coding DNA: TGTGCCAGCAGAAGGCGACAGGGGGGGGAAAAACTGTTTTTT. Translated: CASRRRQGGEKLFF. The variable domain in full, completed from reference TRBV28 and TRBJ1-4, reads DVKVTQSSRYLVKRTGEKVFLECVQDMDHENMFWYRQDPGLGLRLIYFSYDVKMKEKGDIPEGYSVSREKKERFSLILESASTNQTSMYLCASRRRQGGEKLFFGSGTQLSVL.